What follows are 25 T cell receptor beta chains derived from one specimen sequenced in a study of T cells in Graves' hyperthyroidism and ophthalmopathy. Regions amplified from RNA transcripts were the TCR beta CDR3 regions. HTBI primers were used for first-round RT-PCR of the TCR CDR3. TCRdb called the multiplex PCR reads again in MiXCR, with one record for every CDR3 protein. The sample shows roughly 580,000 distinct CDR3 sequences, roughly 50% of them seen only once. Sample: peripheral blood or thyroid tissue (not recorded which). These receptors all come from a woman under 30 with Graves' hyperthyroidism.

A few counts support this clonotype. The chain employs TRBV7-9 and TRBJ1-1, with no clear D. The CDR3 has 13 residues. The germline V gene encodes CDR1 SEHNR and CDR2 FQNEAQ (reference sequence). V lost 7 bases and J lost 2, with 11 bases in between. Written as DNA, the CDR3 is TGTGCCAGCACCCAGGAAATAAACACTGAAGCTTTCTTT. This sequence encodes CASTQEINTEAFF.

This clonotype appeared a few times. A junction end diverges from the germline sequence, so it may reflect a read error. The chain links TRBV10-3 to TRBJ1-1; no clear D. The germline gives CDR1 ENHRY, CDR2 SYGVKD. The CDR3 has 11 residues. For the CDR3, the DNA is TGTGCCAGCAATGGAGGGTATGAAACTTTCTTT. Translated, it gives CASNGGYETFF.

The chain has TRBV11-2 and TRBJ1-5; TRBD1 aligns across 7 bases. Unmatched junction bases numbered 13, after V lost 5 bases and J lost 6 bases. The CDR3 has 16 residues. Germline V CDR1 and CDR2: SGHAT, FQNNGV. The CDR3 spells CASSRKWGDRSQPQHF. In DNA, the CDR3 is TGTGCCAGCAGCCGTAAATGGGGGGACAGAAGTCAGCCCCAGCATTTT.

This clonotype was counted many times. V and J are TRBV20-1 and TRBJ2-7; D not certain. The CDR3 contains 13 residues. Between the trimmed V and J ends, which lost 4 bases and 1 base, there was a span of 11 bases. CDR1 and CDR2 (germline): DFQATT, SNEGSKA (reference sequence). Here the CDR3 reads CSAIDGASYEQYF. As DNA, the CDR3 is TGCAGTGCTATCGATGGAGCGTCCTACGAGCAGTACTTC.

This chain connects TRBV7-2 to TRBJ2-7; 9 bases are a match to TRBD2. Germline loops: CDR1 SGHTA, CDR2 FQGNSA. The CDR3 consists of 14 residues. Trimming took 5 bases from V and 3 from J; bases not matched to a gene: 5. The CDR3: CASSPSGTGYEQYF. CDR3 nucleotides: TGTGCCAGCAGCCCTAGCGGGACGGGCTACGAGCAGTACTTC. Full variable domain (rest looked up from reference TRBV7-2 and TRBJ2-7): GAGVSQSPSNKVTEKGKDVELRCDPISGHTALYWYRQSLGQGLEFLIYFQGNSAPDKSGLPSDRFSAERTGGSVSTLTIQRTQQEDSAVYLCASSPSGTGYEQYFGPGTRLTVT.

The V call is TRBV6-2 or TRBV6-3, the J call TRBJ1-1; D not resolved. Trimming removed 2 bases at V and 6 bases at J, with 4 bases between. This CDR3 comprises 11 residues. Germline V gene sequence: CDR1 MNHEY, CDR2 SVGEGT. The CDR3 DNA follows: TGTGCCAGCAGTTACGGTTCTGAAGCTTTCTTT. Its protein product is CASSYGSEAFF.

The rearrangement links TRBV2 to TRBJ2-7, with TRBD2 matching 8 bases. This CDR3 comprises 15 residues. From germline, CDR1 is SNHLY and CDR2 FYNNEI. Trimming cost V 6 bases and J 0 bases; bases outside gene matches: 7. DNA for the CDR3: TGTGCCAGCAGCCGCGGGAGGACGAGCTCCTACGAGCAGTACTTC. Protein product: CASSRGRTSSYEQYF.

This clonotype was seen a few times. The chain employs TRBV25-1 and TRBJ2-7; the D gene is possibly TRBD2 (6 bases). Germline V gene lookup returns CDR1 MGHDK and CDR2 SYGVNS. The V end lost 7 bases, the J end lost 6 bases, and 19 bases lay between the germline ends. The CDR3 sequence is 14 residues long. The CDR3 DNA reads as TGTGCCAGCAAGATCGGGGGTCCGTCGGGCGAGCAGTACTTC. Translating it yields CASKIGGPSGEQYF.

This clonotype has ten or more counts. An end of the junction does not agree with germline; a read error may underlie this. The chain combines TRBV7-9 with TRBJ2-7; D gene ambiguous. Germline V lookup: CDR1 SEHNR, CDR2 FQNEAQ (reference sequence). The CDR3 runs to 11 residues. CDR3 in amino acids: CANSPSREQYF. In DNA form, the CDR3 reads TGTGCCAACAGCCCCTCCCGCGAGCAGTACTTC. Supplemented by reference TRBV7-9 and TRBJ2-7, the full variable domain reads DTGVSQNPRHKITKRGQNVTFRCDPISEHNRLYWYRQTLGQGPEFLTYFQNEAQLEKSRLLSDRFSAERPKGSFSTLEIQRTEQGDSAMYLCANSPSREQYFGPGTRLTVT.

This chain uses TRBV20-1 with TRBJ2-7; 7 bases fit TRBD2. The CDR3 totals 16 residues. Trimming at V came to 3 bases and at J to 7 bases, leaving 18 bases not matched to a gene. The germline CDR1 and CDR2 sequences are DFQATT and SNEGSKA (reference sequence). CDR3 residues: CSASDAWGGREVEQYF. DNA for the CDR3: TGCAGTGCTAGCGACGCCTGGGGGGGGAGGGAGGTGGAGCAGTACTTC.

The chain is built from TRBV7-2 and TRBJ1-2; 8 bases are a match to TRBD1. V was pared by 4 bases and J by 5 bases, with 3 bases of the junction left unmatched. Per germline, CDR1 SGHTA and CDR2 FQGNSA. The CDR3 extends over 13 amino acids. This CDR3 reads CASSSDREYGYTF. CDR3 nucleotide sequence: TGTGCCAGCAGCTCGGACAGGGAGTATGGCTACACCTTC.

This chain connects TRBV25-1 to TRBJ1-2; weak D call: TRBD1 (5 bases). The germline V and J ends were trimmed by 2 bases and 4 bases, with 17 bases remaining between them. CDR3 size: 16 residues. Looked up from germline, CDR1 is MGHDK and CDR2 is SYGVNS. The CDR3 loop is CASSEGGAYGGYGYTF. CDR3 DNA: TGTGCCAGCAGTGAAGGAGGAGCGTATGGGGGCTATGGCTACACCTTC.

The V and J genes are TRBV29-1 and TRBJ2-5; 8 bases are shared with TRBD2. The CDR3 covers 12 residues. The V segment lost 8 bases and the J segment 1 base; nucleotides outside the gene matches: 3. Germline CDR1 and CDR2: SQVTM and ANQGSEA. In DNA form, the CDR3 reads TGCAGCCTTAGCGGGGTCCAAGAGACCCAGTACTTC. This sequence encodes CSLSGVQETQYF.

This clonotype was found many times. The chain carries TRBV14 and TRBJ1-3; possibly TRBD1 for D (6 bases). V was pared by 4 bases and J by 3 bases, with 13 bases between. There are 15 residues in the CDR3. Germline CDR1 and CDR2: SGHDN and FVKESK. The CDR3 spells CASSPGQILGNTIYF. In nucleotides, the CDR3 is TGTGCCAGCAGCCCCGGACAGATCCTTGGAAACACCATATATTTT.

This clonotype came up many times. The chain links TRBV25-1 to TRBJ1-1; D is ambiguous. The CDR3 runs 14 residues. The germline gives CDR1 MGHDK, CDR2 SYGVNS. Trimming stripped 1 base from V and 1 base from J, with 7 bases between. This chain's CDR3 is CASSEWSRNTEAFF. The CDR3 DNA reads as TGTGCCAGCAGTGAATGGTCAAGGAACACTGAAGCTTTCTTT.

The chain employs TRBV20-1 and TRBJ2-2; 10 nucleotides agree with TRBD2. The V gene's germline CDR1 is DFQATT and CDR2 SNEGSKA (reference sequence). J was trimmed by 6 bases and V by 4 bases; bases with no gene match: 5. The CDR3 consists of 14 residues. DNA of the CDR3: TGCAGTGCTATTCTAGCGGGAGCATCCGGGGAGCTGTTTTTT. Translating gives CSAILAGASGELFF.

The chain is built from TRBV6-2 or TRBV6-3 and TRBJ1-6; 7 nucleotides align to TRBD1. J gave up 5 bases and V 4 bases, and 8 bases lay outside the gene matches. Looked up from germline, CDR1 is MNHEY and CDR2 is SVGEGT. The CDR3 consists of 16 residues. This chain's CDR3 is CASSLGAGGNNSPLHF. The DNA of the CDR3 is TGTGCCAGCAGTTTGGGGGCAGGGGGGAATAATTCACCCCTCCACTTT.

The V and J genes are TRBV6-6 and TRBJ1-1; TRBD1 matches 7 bases. Germline V gene lookup returns CDR1 MNHNY and CDR2 SVGAGI (reference sequence). With 10 bases clipped from V and 4 bases from J, the junction kept 9 bases outside the gene matches. This CDR3 has 13 residues. The CDR3 reads CAIRYAGGTEAFF. The CDR3 DNA reads TGTGCCATCAGATACGCAGGGGGCACTGAAGCTTTCTTT.

The rearrangement links TRBV5-1 to TRBJ2-5; no firm D call. The germline V and J ends were trimmed by 5 bases and 2 bases, with 16 bases remaining between them. This CDR3 is built from 15 residues. CDR1 is SGHRS and CDR2 is YFSETQ in the germline V gene. CDR3 nucleotides: TGCGCCAGCAGTTATACGGGCCCTCTTCAAGAGACCCAGTACTTC. It is translated as CASSYTGPLQETQYF.

This clonotype was detected a few times. The chain recombines TRBV20-1 with TRBJ1-5; D is unresolved. Trimming left V 6 bases short and J 3 bases short, with 12 bases between. The CDR3 covers 13 residues. Germline V gene lookup returns CDR1 DFQATT and CDR2 SNEGSKA (reference sequence). The CDR3 DNA sequence: TGCAGTGCACGGGAGGATCCCAATCAGCCCCAGCATTTT. It yields the protein CSAREDPNQPQHF.

The rearrangement uses TRBV18 and TRBJ1-1; TRBD1 matches 7 bases. The V gene end was trimmed by 3 bases and the J gene end by 5 bases; junction bases not matched to a gene: 6. This CDR3 region has 14 residues. Germline V gene lookup returns CDR1 KGHSH and CDR2 LQKENI. CDR3 amino acids: CASSPGQAGTEAFF. CDR3 coding DNA: TGTGCCAGCTCACCTGGACAGGCTGGAACTGAAGCTTTCTTT.

This clonotype was found many times. This chain joins TRBV10-3 and TRBJ1-5, with D possibly matching TRBD1 (5 bases). There are 13 residues in the CDR3. The germline gives CDR1 ENHRY, CDR2 SYGVKD. V lost 10 bases and J lost 4, with 14 bases in between. CDR3: CATKDTVNQPQHF. CDR3 sequence (DNA): TGTGCCACCAAGGACACGGTGAATCAGCCCCAGCATTTT.

On this clonotype itself: The junction shows a germline mismatch at one end, possibly a read error. The chain couples TRBV2 to TRBJ1-5; 7 nucleotides line up with TRBD1. There are 15 residues in the CDR3. Germline V lookup: CDR1 SNHLY, CDR2 FYNNEI. The CDR3 bases are TGTGCCAGCAGTGAAGGGGACAGTGGGAATCAGCCCCGGCATTTT. This encodes CASSEGDSGNQPRHF. Full variable domain (outside the CDR3, taken from reference TRBV2 and TRBJ1-5): EPEVTQTPSHQVTQMGQEVILRCVPISNHLYFYWYRQILGQKVEFLVSFYNNEISEKSEIFDDQFSVERPDGSNFTLKIRSTKLEDSAMYFCASSEGDSGNQPRHFGDGTRLSIL.

This clonotype came up many times. The chain carries TRBV7-9 and TRBJ1-5; no firm D call. Per the germline V gene, CDR1 is SEHNR and CDR2 is FQNEAQ (reference sequence). The CDR3 has 14 amino acids. V was shortened by 2 bases and J by 0 bases, with 5 bases between the two germline ends. CDR3: CASSLLDSNQPQHF. CDR3 bases: TGTGCCAGCAGCTTACTCGATAGCAATCAGCCCCAGCATTTT. The full variable domain, its missing parts supplied by reference TRBV7-9 and TRBJ1-5, is DTGVSQNPRHKITKRGQNVTFRCDPISEHNRLYWYRQTLGQGPEFLTYFQNEAQLEKSRLLSDRFSAERPKGSFSTLEIQRTEQGDSAMYLCASSLLDSNQPQHFGDGTRLSIL.

V is TRBV19 and J is TRBJ2-7; the match to TRBD1 covers 8 bases. Germline assignment: CDR1 LNHDA and CDR2 SQIVND (reference sequence). CDR3 length: 16 amino acids. Losses at the gene ends were 3 bases for V and 4 bases for J; bases not matched to a gene: 11. The CDR3 DNA follows: TGTGCCAGTAGTATGAGTGGACAGGGCGCACGTTACGAGCAGTACTTC. Protein product: CASSMSGQGARYEQYF.